The next 2 T cell receptor beta chains were all read from a single sample in a study of blood T cells in healthy people across ages. With a J-beta primer mix and a sample-barcoded 5' primer, a second PCR ran 7 to 11 cycles. TCRdb re-derived calls from the 5' RACE reads in MiXCR, one entry per CDR3 protein. The table lists about a million distinct CDR3 sequences, 35% to 45% of them singletons, with around 12% in the top ten. Sequencing input: blood. All receptors come from a man aged 18 to 29 in good health.

J is TRBJ1-2 and V is TRBV7-8; D call uncertain. The CDR3 has 14 amino acids. Trimming shortened V by 5 bases and J by 5 bases, and 15 bases separated the two germline ends. Germline loops: CDR1 SGHVS, CDR2 FQNEAQ. CDR3 region: CASSPTEGKYGYTF. In DNA form, the CDR3 reads TGTGCCAGCAGCCCCACCGAGGGCAAATATGGCTACACCTTC.

V usage is TRBV11-1 and J usage is TRBJ2-3; TRBD1 matches 9 bases. The trim removed 2 bases at V and 1 base at J, leaving 4 bases unmatched. This CDR3 is 16 amino acids long. Germline V gives CDR1 SGHAT, CDR2 FQDESV (reference sequence). In nucleotides, the CDR3 is TGTGCCAGCAGCTTAACCACAGGGGGCGGCACAGATACGCAGTATTTT. As protein: CASSLTTGGGTDTQYF.